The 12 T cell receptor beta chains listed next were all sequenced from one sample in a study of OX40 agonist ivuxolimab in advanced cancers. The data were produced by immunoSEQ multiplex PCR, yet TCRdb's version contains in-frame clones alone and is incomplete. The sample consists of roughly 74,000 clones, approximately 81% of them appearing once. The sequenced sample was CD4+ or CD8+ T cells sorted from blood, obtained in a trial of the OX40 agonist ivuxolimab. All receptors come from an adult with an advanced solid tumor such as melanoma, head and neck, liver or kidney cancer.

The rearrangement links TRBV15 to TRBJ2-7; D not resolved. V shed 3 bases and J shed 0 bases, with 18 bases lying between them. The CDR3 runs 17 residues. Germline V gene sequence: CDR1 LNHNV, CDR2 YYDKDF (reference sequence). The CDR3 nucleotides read TGTGCCACCAGCAGCAAAAACCGGGCCACAAGCTCCTACGAGCAGTACTTC. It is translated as CATSSKNRATSSYEQYF. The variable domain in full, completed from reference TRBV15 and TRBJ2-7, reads DAMVIQNPRYQVTQFGKPVTLSCSQTLNHNVMYWYQQKSSQAPKLLFHYYDKDFNNEADTPDNFQSRRPNTSFCFLDIRSPGLGDTAMYLCATSSKNRATSSYEQYFGPGTRLTVT.

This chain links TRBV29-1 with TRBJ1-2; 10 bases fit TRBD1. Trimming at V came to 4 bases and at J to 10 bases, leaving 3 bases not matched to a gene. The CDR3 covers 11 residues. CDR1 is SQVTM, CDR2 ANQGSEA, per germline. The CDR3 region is CSVGDRGAYTF. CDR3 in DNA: TGCAGCGTTGGGGACAGGGGCGCCTACACCTTC.

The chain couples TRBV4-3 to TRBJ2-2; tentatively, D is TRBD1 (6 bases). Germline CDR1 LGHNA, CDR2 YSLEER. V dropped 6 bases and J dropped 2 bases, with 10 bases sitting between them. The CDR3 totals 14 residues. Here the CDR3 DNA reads TGCGCCAGCAGGAGGGACATAAACACCGGGGAGCTGTTTTTT. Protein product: CASRRDINTGELFF.

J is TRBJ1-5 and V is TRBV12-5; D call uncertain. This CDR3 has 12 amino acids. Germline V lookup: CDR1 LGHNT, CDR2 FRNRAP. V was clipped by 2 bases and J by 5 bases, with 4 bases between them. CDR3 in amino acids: CASGLYDQPQHF. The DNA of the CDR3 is TGTGCTAGTGGTTTGTATGATCAGCCCCAGCATTTT.

As DNA, the CDR3 is TGTGCAAGTCGCTTACGGACTAGCGGGAGGCCAACAGATACGCAGTATTTT. This codes for CASRLRTSGRPTDTQYF. This rearrangement joins TRBV12-2 to TRBJ2-3; the table assigns TRBD2, which was not confirmed against the DNA. TRBV12-2 is deemed a pseudogene. This CDR3 has 17 residues.

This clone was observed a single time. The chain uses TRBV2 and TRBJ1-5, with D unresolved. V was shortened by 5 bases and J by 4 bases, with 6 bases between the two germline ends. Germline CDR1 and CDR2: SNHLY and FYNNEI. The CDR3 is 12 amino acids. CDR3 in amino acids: CASSPLNQPQHF. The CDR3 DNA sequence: TGTGCCAGCAGTCCTCTTAATCAGCCCCAGCATTTT. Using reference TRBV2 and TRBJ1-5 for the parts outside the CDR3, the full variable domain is EPEVTQTPSHQVTQMGQEVILRCVPISNHLYFYWYRQILGQKVEFLVSFYNNEISEKSEIFDDQFSVERPDGSNFTLKIRSTKLEDSAMYFCASSPLNQPQHFGDGTRLSIL.

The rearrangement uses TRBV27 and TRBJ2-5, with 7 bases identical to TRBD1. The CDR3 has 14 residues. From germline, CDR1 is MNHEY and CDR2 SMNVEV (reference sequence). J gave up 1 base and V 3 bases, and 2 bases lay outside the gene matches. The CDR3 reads CASSLRGPQETQYF. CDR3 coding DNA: TGTGCCAGCAGTTTGAGGGGGCCCCAAGAGACCCAGTACTTC.

The CDR3 reads CASEAGGQPQHF. For the CDR3, the DNA is TGTGCCAGCGAGGCAGGGGGTCAGCCCCAGCATTTT. The V gene is TRBV28, the J gene TRBJ1-5; 7 nucleotides agree with TRBD1. This CDR3 has 12 residues. The germline V gene has CDR1 MDHEN and CDR2 SYDVKM. The V segment lost 8 bases and the J segment 6 bases; nucleotides outside the gene matches: 4.

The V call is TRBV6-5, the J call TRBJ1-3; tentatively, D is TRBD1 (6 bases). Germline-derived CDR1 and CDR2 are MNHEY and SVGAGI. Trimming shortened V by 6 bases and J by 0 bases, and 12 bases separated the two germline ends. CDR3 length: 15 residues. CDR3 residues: CASSSTGLSGNTIYF. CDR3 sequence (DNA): TGTGCCAGCAGCTCGACAGGTCTCTCTGGAAACACCATATATTTT.

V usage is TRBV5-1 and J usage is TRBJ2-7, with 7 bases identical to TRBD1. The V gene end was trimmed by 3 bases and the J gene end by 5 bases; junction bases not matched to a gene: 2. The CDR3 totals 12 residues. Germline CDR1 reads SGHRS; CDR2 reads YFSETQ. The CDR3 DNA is TGCGCCAGCAGCTCGCAGGGGGACGAGCAGTACTTC. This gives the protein CASSSQGDEQYF.

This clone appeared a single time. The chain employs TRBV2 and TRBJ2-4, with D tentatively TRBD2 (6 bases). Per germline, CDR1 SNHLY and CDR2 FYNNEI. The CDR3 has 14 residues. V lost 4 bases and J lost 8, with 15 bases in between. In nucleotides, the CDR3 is TGTGCCAGCAGTGGGACTACCTGGGGGGACATTCAGTACTTC. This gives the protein CASSGTTWGDIQYF.

CDR3 nucleotide sequence: TGCGCCAGCAGCGCCACGGGACAGGGGGCCCACGAGCAGTACTTC. It translates to CASSATGQGAHEQYF. The J gene is TRBJ2-7, the V gene TRBV5-1; 12 bases fit TRBD1. Germline V lookup: CDR1 SGHRS, CDR2 YFSETQ. CDR3 size: 15 residues. The V segment lost 4 bases and the J segment 5 bases; nucleotides outside the gene matches: 7.